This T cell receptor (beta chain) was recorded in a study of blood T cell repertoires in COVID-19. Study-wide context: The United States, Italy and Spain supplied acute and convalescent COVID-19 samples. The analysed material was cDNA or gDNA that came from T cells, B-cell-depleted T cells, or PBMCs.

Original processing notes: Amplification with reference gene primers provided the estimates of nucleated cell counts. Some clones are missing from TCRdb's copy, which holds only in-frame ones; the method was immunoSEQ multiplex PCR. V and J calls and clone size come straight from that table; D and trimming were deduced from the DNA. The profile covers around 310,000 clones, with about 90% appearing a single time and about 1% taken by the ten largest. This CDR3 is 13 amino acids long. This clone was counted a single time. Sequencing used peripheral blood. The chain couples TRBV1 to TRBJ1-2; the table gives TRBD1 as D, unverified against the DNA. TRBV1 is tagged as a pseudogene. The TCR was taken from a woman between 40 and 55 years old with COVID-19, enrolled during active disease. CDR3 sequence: CTSNHRDNYGYTF. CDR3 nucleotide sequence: TGCACCAGCAATCACAGGGATAACTATGGCTACACCTTC.